This entry concerns a single T cell receptor beta chain. This entry comes from a study of blood T cell repertoires in COVID-19. In the study's own analysis: Using reference gene primer amplification, nucleated cell counts were estimated. Using immunoSEQ multiplex PCR, the repertoire was profiled, and TCRdb retains in-frame clones only, with some absent. V and J calls and clone size come straight from that table; D and trimming were deduced from the DNA. The repertoire holds roughly 250,000 clones, with 65% to 85% as singletons. The specimen was peripheral blood. The receptor comes from a man in his fifties or sixties with active or convalescent COVID-19.

This chain's CDR3 is CASSVLSLGGRGPVREQFF. For the CDR3, the DNA is TGTGCCAGCAGCGTATTAAGTCTTGGGGGCAGAGGACCGGTCCGGGAGCAGTTCTTC. The genes are TRBV9 and TRBJ2-1; D perhaps matches TRBD1 (6 bases). The V end lost 1 base, the J end lost 10 bases, and 30 bases lay between the germline ends. Germline V gene sequence: CDR1 SGDLS, CDR2 YYNGEE. The CDR3 has 19 amino acids.